This T cell receptor (beta chain) was recorded in a study of cytomegalovirus exposure and HLA in healthy donors. PCR used 60 Vbeta primers and 13 Jbeta primers. Clones were sequenced by immunoSEQ multiplex PCR, and TCRdb holds only the in-frame ones, with some missing. This table has about 88,000 clones, 69% appearing once. A note on this clone: What it recognizes is unknown.

Study-level points and caveats: Previous analysis showed most TCR beta V segments were productive about 87% or about 30% of the time. Relative to the approximately 680-donor mean, N-insertions were reportedly fewer in an Asian-associated ancestry cluster in a later analysis.

The sequenced sample consisted of PBMCs. The origin of this receptor is a man aged 50-59 years in good health and CMV-seronegative.

The CDR3 loop reads CASSQATSGANVLTF. CDR3 in DNA: TGTGCCAGCAGCCAAGCTACGTCTGGGGCCAACGTCCTGACTTTC. The chain uses TRBV4-2 and TRBJ2-6; no reliable D call. This CDR3 has 15 residues. V was trimmed by 1 base and J by 1 base, leaving 5 bases between them. Germline CDR1 is LGHNA and CDR2 is YNFKEQ.